Following are 25 T cell receptor beta chains from one sample sequenced in a study of T cells in Graves' hyperthyroidism and ophthalmopathy. RNA transcripts were the template for amplifying TCR beta CDR3 regions. TCR CDR3 regions were first amplified by RT-PCR with HTBI primers. TCRdb re-called the multiplex PCR reads through MiXCR, storing one row per CDR3 protein. The profile shows 300,000 to 400,000 distinct CDR3 sequences, 18% of them singletons. The specimen sequenced was blood. All receptors derive from a woman between 45 and 65 years old with Graves' hyperthyroidism.

The CDR3 DNA sequence: TGTGCCAGCAGCCAGACAGGGGGCGCCCAGCCCCAGCATTTT. Its protein is CASSQTGGAQPQHF. The J gene is TRBJ1-5, the V gene TRBV6-1, with TRBD1 matching over 10 bases. CDR1 and CDR2 from the germline V gene are MNHNS and SASEGT. Losses at the gene ends were 6 bases for V and 7 bases for J; bases not matched to a gene: 6. The CDR3 has 14 amino acids.

This rearrangement joins TRBV4-1 to TRBJ2-3; D call uncertain. CDR3 length equals 16 residues. Trimming shortened V by 1 base and J by 2 bases, and 13 bases separated the two germline ends. The germline V gene encodes CDR1 MGHRA and CDR2 YSYEKL. Written as DNA, the CDR3 is TGCGCCAGCAGCCAAGCGCTAGGGCCCCACACAGATACGCAGTATTTT. Amino acids: CASSQALGPHTDTQYF.

This clonotype was observed many times. The gene calls are TRBV28 and TRBJ2-3; D tentatively reads TRBD1 or TRBD2 (7 bases each). V was pared by 6 bases and J by 4 bases, with 14 bases between. The germline CDR1 and CDR2 sequences are MDHEN and SYDVKM. The CDR3 is made up of 14 amino acids. CDR3 region: CASSQGGAPDTQYF. CDR3 bases: TGTGCCAGCAGCCAGGGGGGGGCCCCAGATACGCAGTATTTT.

This clonotype was observed many times. The J gene is TRBJ1-2, the V gene TRBV20-1; perhaps TRBD1 as D (6 bases). Between the trimmed V and J ends, which lost 6 bases and 3 bases, there was a span of 17 bases. The CDR3 is made up of 14 amino acids. Germline V gene sequence: CDR1 DFQATT, CDR2 SNEGSKA (reference sequence). Here the CDR3 reads CSAQSQGLDYGYTF. The CDR3 DNA follows: TGCAGTGCCCAGTCACAGGGCTTAGACTATGGCTACACCTTC.

The sample holds many counts of this clonotype. The rearrangement links TRBV2 to TRBJ2-3, with 7 bases fitting TRBD1. Germline V lookup: CDR1 SNHLY, CDR2 FYNNEI. The J segment lost 4 bases and the V segment lost 7 bases, leaving 2 bases of the junction unmatched. The CDR3 loop spans 12 amino acids. The DNA for the CDR3 is TGTGCCAGCACGCAGGGGGCAGATACGCAGTATTTT. Its protein product is CASTQGADTQYF. Full variable domain (missing parts from reference TRBV2 and TRBJ2-3): EPEVTQTPSHQVTQMGQEVILRCVPISNHLYFYWYRQILGQKVEFLVSFYNNEISEKSEIFDDQFSVERPDGSNFTLKIRSTKLEDSAMYFCASTQGADTQYFGPGTRLTVL.

V is TRBV6-1 and J is TRBJ2-4; D perhaps matches TRBD2 (5 bases). Trimming removed 6 bases from V and 5 bases from J, with 23 bases in between. The germline CDR1 and CDR2 sequences are MNHNS and SASEGT. The CDR3 totals 17 residues. The CDR3 reads CASSDYPPESTENIQYF. The CDR3, as DNA: TGTGCCAGCAGCGACTACCCCCCTGAGAGTACAGAAAACATTCAGTACTTC.

This clonotype showed up just a few times. The rearrangement links TRBV12-3 or TRBV12-4 to TRBJ2-3; D might be TRBD2 (6 bases). The CDR3 spans 15 residues. V was clipped by 2 bases and J by 4 bases, with 13 bases between them. The CDR3 region is CASSLQGGSADTQYF. The CDR3 DNA is TGTGCCAGCAGTTTACAGGGAGGAAGCGCAGATACGCAGTATTTT.

In this sample, this clonotype turned up many times. The rearrangement joins TRBV11-2 to TRBJ2-1; 13 nucleotides match TRBD2. Germline trimming cut 5 bases from V and 5 bases from J; bases unmatched to any gene: 6. The CDR3 consists of 16 residues. Germline V gene sequence: CDR1 SGHAT, CDR2 FQNNGV. DNA of the CDR3: TGTGCCAGCAGCCGCGGACTAGCGGGGGTCCACAATGAGCAGTTCTTC. Protein product: CASSRGLAGVHNEQFF.

In its sample, this clonotype was seen once. V usage is TRBV12-3 or TRBV12-4 and J usage is TRBJ2-1, with 7 bases matching TRBD1. The V and J ends lost 6 bases and 3 bases, in that order; junction bases with no gene match: 5. The CDR3 is 14 amino acids. CDR3 amino acids: CASRGAGGYNEQFF. In DNA form, the CDR3 reads TGTGCCAGCAGGGGGGCAGGGGGCTACAATGAGCAGTTCTTC.

Of note for this clonotype: This may be a read error, as it is one base from a much larger clone. The V gene is TRBV7-3, the J gene TRBJ2-3, with TRBD2 identical over 9 bases. J gave up 6 bases and V 1 base, and 14 bases lay outside the gene matches. The germline V gene has CDR1 SGHTA and CDR2 FQGTGA. The CDR3 totals 18 residues. As DNA, the CDR3 is TGTGCCAGCAGCTTAATCGCTCCAGCGGGGGGCGTCGGGGATACGCAGTATTTT. Its protein is CASSLIAPAGGVGDTQYF.

The chain links TRBV24-1 to TRBJ1-5; possible D gene TRBD1, 6 bases. V gave up 4 bases and J gave up 7 bases, with 10 bases separating them. The CDR3 extends over 13 amino acids. From germline, CDR1 is KGHDR and CDR2 SFDVKD. CDR3 in DNA: TGTGCCACCAGTGAATTTCAGGGGCAGCCCCAGCATTTT. Encoded protein: CATSEFQGQPQHF.

V and J are TRBV5-1 and TRBJ2-1; no reliable D call. CDR1 is SGHRS, CDR2 YFSETQ, per germline. Trimming cost V 1 base and J 0 bases, with 14 bases left between them. The CDR3 totals 17 residues. The CDR3, as DNA: TGCGCCAGCAGCTTGAAGGGTGGGTTTAGCTCCTACAATGAGCAGTTCTTC. This encodes CASSLKGGFSSYNEQFF.

The CDR3 bases are TGCAGTGCCCACCCCGGGGGGAATCATGAAAAACTGTTTTTT. It specifies CSAHPGGNHEKLFF. The chain employs TRBV20-1 and TRBJ1-4; possible D gene TRBD1, 5 bases. The V end was cut by 6 bases, the J end by 6 bases, with 17 bases between. The CDR3 consists of 14 residues. From germline, CDR1 is DFQATT and CDR2 SNEGSKA (reference sequence).

This clonotype showed up just a few times. This chain joins TRBV9 and TRBJ2-3; 8 bases are a match to TRBD2. Germline-derived CDR1 and CDR2 are SGDLS and YYNGEE. The CDR3 spans 17 residues. The V segment lost 0 bases and the J segment 1 base; nucleotides outside the gene matches: 7. The CDR3 nucleotides read TGTGCCAGCAGCGTAGATGGGCTAGCGGGCCGCACAGATACGCAGTATTTT. Translated: CASSVDGLAGRTDTQYF.

Only a few counts were recorded for this clonotype. The rearrangement joins TRBV3-1 to TRBJ1-2; the match to TRBD1 covers 7 bases. After removal of 3 bases from V and 4 bases from J, the junction contained 11 bases not matched to a gene. The CDR3 is made up of 16 amino acids. Germline CDR1 and CDR2: LGHDT and YNNKEL (reference sequence). CDR3 coding DNA: TGTGCCAGCAGCCAGGGTGAGGGGGCGTTGAGCTATGGCTACACCTTC. Translation gives CASSQGEGALSYGYTF.

CDR3 sequence reads: CASSTGDGNYGYTF. CDR3 sequence (DNA): TGTGCCAGTAGTACAGGGGACGGCAACTATGGCTACACCTTC. The chain employs TRBV19 and TRBJ1-2, with D maybe TRBD1 (6 bases). The CDR3 sequence is 14 residues long. CDR1 LNHDA and CDR2 SQIVND come from the germline V gene (reference sequence). Between the trimmed V and J ends, which lost 4 bases and 2 bases, there was a span of 11 bases.

A few counts support this clonotype. This sequence joins TRBV4-1 and TRBJ2-1; D gene unclear. Deletions cut 0 bases from V and 1 base from J, with 10 bases between. Germline V gene data show CDR1 as MGHRA and CDR2 as YSYEKL. This CDR3 comprises 16 residues. CDR3 protein: CASSQDPDPSYNEQFF. CDR3 nucleotides: TGCGCCAGCAGCCAAGATCCGGACCCGTCCTACAATGAGCAGTTCTTC.

In this sample, this clonotype turned up a few times. The chain recombines TRBV7-2 with TRBJ2-3, with 9 bases fitting TRBD1. CDR1 is SGHTA, CDR2 FQGNSA, per germline. J lost 6 bases, V lost 1 base, and 8 bases had no gene match. The CDR3 is 16 amino acids. CDR3 bases: TGTGCCAGCAGCTTAGGGACAGGGGACATTTTGGATACGCAGTATTTT. Translated, it gives CASSLGTGDILDTQYF.

This clonotype was seen only a few times. CDR3 loop: CATSRDWGDIQPQHF. CDR3 DNA sequence: TGTGCCACCAGCAGAGATTGGGGGGATATTCAGCCCCAGCATTTT. The chain is built from TRBV15 and TRBJ1-5; maybe TRBD1 (5 bases). The V gene lost 0 bases and the J gene lost 6 bases, with 12 bases spanning the gap. The germline V gene encodes CDR1 LNHNV and CDR2 YYDKDF (reference sequence). This CDR3 contains 15 residues.

CDR3 region: CASSLGRPGNNSPLHF. CDR3 DNA sequence: TGTGCCAGCAGCTTGGGCCGGCCAGGGAATAATTCACCCCTCCACTTT. The chain joins TRBV5-4 to TRBJ1-6; weak D call: TRBD1 (5 bases). Trimming removed 0 bases from V and 5 bases from J, with 12 bases in between. This CDR3 has 16 residues. Germline CDR1 and CDR2: SGHNT and YYREEE (reference sequence).

The J gene is TRBJ2-1, the V gene TRBV7-9; TRBD2 matches at 7 bases. CDR1 and CDR2 from the germline V gene are SEHNR and FQNEAQ (reference sequence). CDR3 size: 11 residues. V lost 11 bases to trimming and J lost 9 bases; unmatched junction nucleotides: 7. The CDR3 loop is CASPGGGEQFF. DNA of the CDR3: TGTGCCTCCCCTGGGGGGGGTGAGCAGTTCTTC.

This clonotype was observed at least ten times. The chain employs TRBV29-1 and TRBJ1-1; possibly TRBD1 for D (5 bases). The CDR3 covers 14 residues. Germline V CDR1 and CDR2: SQVTM, ANQGSEA. Trimming pared 2 bases from V and 2 bases from J, leaving 12 bases between. The chain's CDR3 is CSVERAGLNTEAFF. CDR3 coding DNA: TGCAGCGTTGAACGCGCGGGACTAAACACTGAAGCTTTCTTT. Drawing the rest from reference TRBV29-1 and TRBJ1-1, the complete variable domain is SAVISQKPSRDICQRGTSLTIQCQVDSQVTMMFWYRQQPGQSLTLIATANQGSEATYESGFVIDKFPISRPNLTFSTLTVSNMSPEDSSIYLCSVERAGLNTEAFFGQGTRLTVV.

This chain connects TRBV6-2 or TRBV6-3 to TRBJ2-3; D call uncertain. Per the germline V gene, CDR1 is MNHEY and CDR2 is SVGEGT. With 0 bases removed from V and 5 bases from J, the gap between germline ends came to 9 bases. This CDR3 has 14 amino acids. The chain's CDR3 is CASSYSTAEDTQYF. CDR3 nucleotides: TGTGCCAGCAGTTACTCGACGGCAGAAGATACGCAGTATTTT.

This clonotype was found many times. The chain recombines TRBV5-1 with TRBJ1-1; D is uncertain. CDR3 length equals 14 residues. Germline-derived CDR1 and CDR2 are SGHRS and YFSETQ. The V end lost 0 bases, the J end lost 4 bases, and 10 bases lay between the germline ends. CDR3 loop: CASSLEMVPTEAFF. Written as DNA, the CDR3 is TGCGCCAGCAGCTTGGAAATGGTCCCCACTGAAGCTTTCTTT.

This clonotype came up many times. The junction departs from germline at one end; a sequencing error may be responsible. V is TRBV7-2 and J is TRBJ2-5; D is perhaps TRBD2 (5 bases). There are 13 residues in the CDR3. CDR1 is SGHTA, CDR2 FQGNSA, per germline. The DNA of the CDR3 is TGTGCCAGCAGCCTAGCCCGTCGGGAGACCCAGTACTTC. It yields the protein CASSLARRETQYF.